The sample holds a few counts of the clone carrying this TCR beta chain. Clones were read by immunoSEQ multiplex PCR, and TCRdb kept only the in-frame ones, dropping some. The table lists 200,000 to 300,000 clones, about 90% of them singletons, with 2% to 3% in the top ten. This specimen belongs to a study of blood T cell repertoires in COVID-19. On the study more broadly: Acute and convalescent COVID-19 samples came from the United States, Italy and Spain. Nucleic acid was either cDNA or gDNA, and it came from T cells, B-cell-depleted T cells, or PBMCs.

Those enrolled in Seattle joined during active infection and were followed longitudinally afterward. Trimming removed 6 bases from V and 1 base from J, with 15 bases in between. The CDR3 runs 15 residues. The germline CDR1 and CDR2 sequences are SGHDT and YYEEEE. Sequenced material: peripheral blood. The genes are TRBV5-6 and TRBJ2-3, with D tentatively TRBD2 (5 bases). This TCR derives from a person in their late teens or twenties with COVID-19, enrolled during active disease. The CDR3 sequence: CASNRAISGTDTQYF. DNA of the CDR3: TGTGCCAGCAACCGAGCCATTAGCGGCACAGATACGCAGTATTTT.